This T cell receptor beta chain stems from a study of shared clonotypes between healthy human individuals. Whole-study context: CD8 memory received one plate per donor, CD8 naive two, CD4 memory three and CD4 naive three.

Positive CCR7 selection of CD45RO-negative cells yielded the naive CD8 cells, and terminally differentiated effector memory CD45RA+ cells were excluded. Within Nashville, Tennessee resided all donors, each a Caucasian adult. On this clone itself: Its antigen is currently unknown.

Germline CDR1 and CDR2: SEHNR and FQNEAQ (reference sequence). This CDR3 contains 18 residues. Trimming shortened V by 3 bases and J by 1 base, and 20 bases separated the two germline ends. Here immunoSEQ multiplex PCR was the method, and the copy in TCRdb shows in-frame clones only, minus some. This sample has about 2 million clones; over 85% occur once, and the top ten carry about 1.1%. Study results and limitations: All-four-donor shared clonotypes had higher generation probabilities than non-shared clonotypes did. Rarefaction showed sorted-subset sequencing was incomplete despite large depth.

Sequencing used naive CD8+ T cells sorted from blood. V is TRBV7-9 and J is TRBJ2-3, with D possibly matching TRBD2 (5 bases). The clonotype originates from a man aged 18 to 35 in good health. CDR3 DNA sequence: TGTGCCAGCAGCTTTCAAAGCGGTGACGGGTGGGGCACAGATACGCAGTATTTT. As protein: CASSFQSGDGWGTDTQYF.